The next 32 T cell receptor beta chains were all read from a single sample in a study of T-cell memory formation after mild COVID-19. TCRdb fed the 5' RACE reads into MiXCR, producing one record per CDR3 protein. Here the sample spans around 340,000 distinct CDR3 sequences, roughly 21% being singletons. The specimen was PBMCs or a T cell subset sorted from them (not recorded which). Every receptor here comes from an adult woman who had mild COVID-19 (a few samples of this study predate the infection). Cell type and time point are not known.

The chain combines TRBV5-1 with TRBJ2-1; possible D gene TRBD1, 7 bases. CDR1 is SGHRS, CDR2 YFSETQ, per germline. This CDR3 spans 15 amino acids. The V end lost 1 base, the J end lost 6 bases, and 14 bases lay between the germline ends. The CDR3 DNA sequence: TGCGCCAGCAGCTTGTGGCAGGGGGGTGTCAATGAGCAGTTCTTC. Translating gives CASSLWQGGVNEQFF.

The chain has TRBV3-1 and TRBJ2-7; no firm D call. The CDR3 totals 15 residues. Trimming removed 0 bases from V and 1 base from J, with 10 bases in between. The germline V gene has CDR1 LGHDT and CDR2 YNNKEL (reference sequence). CDR3 nucleotide sequence: TGTGCCAGCAGCCAAGATCCGGGCACATCCTACGAGCAGTACTTC. Amino acids: CASSQDPGTSYEQYF.

This chain uses TRBV5-5 with TRBJ1-1, with D perhaps TRBD1 (5 bases). The V end lost 4 bases, the J end lost 4 bases, and 11 bases lay between the germline ends. Germline V gene lookup returns CDR1 SGHKS and CDR2 YYEKEE (reference sequence). The CDR3 consists of 13 residues. In DNA form, the CDR3 reads TGTGCCAGCAGCGGGGACTTCTTCACTGAAGCTTTCTTT. Its protein is CASSGDFFTEAFF.

This clonotype was detected a few times. The rearrangement links TRBV10-3 to TRBJ2-7, with a possible D match to TRBD2 (5 bases). Germline assignment: CDR1 ENHRY and CDR2 SYGVKD. The CDR3 runs 14 residues. V lost 3 bases, J lost 3 bases, and 12 bases lay in between. This CDR3 is CAISDDFGDYEQYF. Written as DNA, the CDR3 is TGTGCCATCAGTGATGACTTCGGGGACTACGAGCAGTACTTC.

This clonotype has a single count. This chain uses TRBV20-1 with TRBJ1-1, with D hard to call. This CDR3 has 14 amino acids. Germline assignment: CDR1 DFQATT and CDR2 SNEGSKA (reference sequence). V lost 3 bases, J lost 1 base, and 12 bases lay in between. The CDR3 bases are TGCAGTGCTAGGGGGTGGCAGTCGAACACTGAAGCTTTCTTT. Translated: CSARGWQSNTEAFF.

This clonotype was detected a few times. The chain carries TRBV18 and TRBJ1-1; D ambiguous. The CDR3 has 14 amino acids. Germline V lookup: CDR1 KGHSH, CDR2 LQKENI. The V gene lost 2 bases and the J gene lost 5 bases, with 12 bases spanning the gap. As DNA, the CDR3 is TGTGCCAGCTCACCAATGGGCGGGTATACTGAAGCTTTCTTT. As protein: CASSPMGGYTEAFF.

The chain recombines TRBV2 with TRBJ1-4; D might be TRBD1 (6 bases). V shed 3 bases and J shed 5 bases, with 16 bases lying between them. The V gene's germline CDR1 is SNHLY and CDR2 FYNNEI. This CDR3 has 16 amino acids. The CDR3 is CASSDGGQLTNEKLFF. The CDR3 coding sequence is TGTGCCAGCAGTGACGGGGGGCAGCTAACGAATGAAAAACTGTTTTTT.

A few counts support this clonotype. The V gene is TRBV12-3 or TRBV12-4, the J gene TRBJ2-7; D uncertain. The CDR3 runs to 13 residues. V was shortened by 6 bases and J by 3 bases, with 12 bases between the two germline ends. The CDR3 DNA sequence: TGTGCCAGCAGCCTCGTCGGCGGCTACGAGCAGTACTTC. It encodes CASSLVGGYEQYF.

This sequence joins TRBV24-1 and TRBJ2-1, with TRBD1 matching 9 bases. The ends lost 5 bases at V and 6 bases at J; junction bases unmatched: 7. The CDR3 covers 15 residues. From germline, CDR1 is KGHDR and CDR2 SFDVKD. CDR3 region: CATSGKTGGVNEQFF. CDR3 nucleotides: TGTGCCACCAGTGGCAAGACAGGGGGTGTCAATGAGCAGTTCTTC.

The chain carries TRBV4-1 and TRBJ2-7; the match to TRBD1 covers 10 bases. Germline lookup yields CDR1 MGHRA and CDR2 YSYEKL. The CDR3 totals 15 residues. V lost 3 bases, J lost 3 bases, and 5 bases stayed unmatched. As DNA, the CDR3 is TGCGCCAGCAGCCAGAAGACAGGGGGCCACTACGAGCAGTACTTC. Encoded protein: CASSQKTGGHYEQYF.

V and J are TRBV24-1 and TRBJ2-1; 10 nucleotides agree with TRBD2. This CDR3 comprises 16 residues. Trimming cost V 2 bases and J 4 bases; bases outside gene matches: 4. CDR1 is KGHDR, CDR2 SFDVKD, per germline. The CDR3 sequence is CATSDYLAGAYNEQFF. CDR3 in DNA: TGTGCCACCAGTGATTATCTAGCGGGGGCTTACAATGAGCAGTTCTTC.

This clonotype was seen repeatedly, ten times or more. The chain links TRBV5-1 to TRBJ1-3; D gene uncertain. Per the germline V gene, CDR1 is SGHRS and CDR2 is YFSETQ. V was clipped by 0 bases and J by 3 bases, with 7 bases between them. This CDR3 is 14 amino acids long. The CDR3: CASSLGGNGNTIYF. DNA for the CDR3: TGCGCCAGCAGCTTGGGGGGAAATGGAAACACCATATATTTT. Supplemented by reference TRBV5-1 and TRBJ1-3, the full variable domain reads KAGVTQTPRYLIKTRGQQVTLSCSPISGHRSVSWYQQTPGQGLQFLFEYFSETQRNKGNFPGRFSGRQFSNSRSEMNVSTLELGDSALYLCASSLGGNGNTIYFGEGSWLTVV.

The rearrangement uses TRBV27 and TRBJ1-2; D not resolved. Between the trimmed V and J ends, which lost 5 bases and 4 bases, there was a span of 14 bases. The CDR3 has 14 amino acids. Germline V gene lookup returns CDR1 MNHEY and CDR2 SMNVEV (reference sequence). CDR3 loop: CASSQVPAIYGYTF. For the CDR3, the DNA is TGTGCCAGCAGTCAAGTTCCGGCAATCTATGGCTACACCTTC.

The chain uses TRBV5-1 and TRBJ1-2; D is perhaps TRBD1 (5 bases). This CDR3 spans 15 amino acids. Germline loops: CDR1 SGHRS, CDR2 YFSETQ. The V and J ends lost 4 bases and 6 bases respectively, with 19 bases between them. CDR3 sequence: CASSLYRGGFDGYTF. DNA for the CDR3: TGCGCCAGCAGCCTCTATAGGGGTGGTTTCGATGGCTACACCTTC. Supplemented by reference TRBV5-1 and TRBJ1-2, the full variable domain reads KAGVTQTPRYLIKTRGQQVTLSCSPISGHRSVSWYQQTPGQGLQFLFEYFSETQRNKGNFPGRFSGRQFSNSRSEMNVSTLELGDSALYLCASSLYRGGFDGYTFGSGTRLTVV.

The chain carries TRBV5-1 and TRBJ1-2; 10 bases map to TRBD1. The junction had 3 bases not matched to a gene; V was cut back by 3 bases and J by 1 base. This CDR3 has 15 residues. CDR1 and CDR2 (germline): SGHRS, YFSETQ. The CDR3 reads CASSSRDRGNYGYTF. CDR3 DNA: TGCGCCAGCAGCTCCCGGGACAGGGGTAACTATGGCTACACCTTC.

The V gene is TRBV4-1, the J gene TRBJ2-3; 11 bases are shared with TRBD1. Trimming at V came to 0 bases and at J to 4 bases, leaving 6 bases not matched to a gene. CDR3 size: 17 residues. Germline CDR1 MGHRA, CDR2 YSYEKL. The CDR3 spells CASSQEWLGQGADTQYF. CDR3 nucleotide sequence: TGCGCCAGCAGCCAAGAGTGGTTGGGACAGGGGGCAGATACGCAGTATTTT.

The genes are TRBV2 and TRBJ2-6; D may be TRBD2 (5 bases). The CDR3 totals 13 residues. Trimming shortened V by 10 bases and J by 6 bases, and 13 bases separated the two germline ends. CDR1 and CDR2 from the germline V gene are SNHLY and FYNNEI. In DNA, the CDR3 is TGTGCCAACGCGGGCCCCATGGCCAACGTCCTGACTTTC. Protein product: CANAGPMANVLTF.

This clonotype was found a few times. V and J are TRBV7-9 and TRBJ1-2; no firm D call. The CDR3 spans 12 residues. Per germline, CDR1 SEHNR and CDR2 FQNEAQ (reference sequence). V lost 5 bases and J 8 bases, leaving 12 bases between the germline ends. The CDR3: CASSRPFGGYTF. CDR3 DNA sequence: TGTGCCAGCAGCCGACCTTTCGGAGGCTACACCTTC.

This clonotype was seen a handful of times. This chain uses TRBV20-1 with TRBJ2-5, with TRBD2 matching 7 bases. The CDR3 has 12 residues. After removal of 7 bases from V and 2 bases from J, the junction contained 4 bases not matched to a gene. The V gene's germline CDR1 is DFQATT and CDR2 SNEGSKA (reference sequence). The CDR3 region is CSVGTTQETQYF. CDR3 DNA: TGCAGTGTCGGGACTACACAAGAGACCCAGTACTTC.

This clonotype has only a few counts. The chain carries TRBV6-1 and TRBJ1-2; tentatively, D is TRBD1 (5 bases). The CDR3 sequence is 12 residues long. V shed 4 bases and J shed 4 bases, with 7 bases lying between them. Germline V gene data show CDR1 as MNHNS and CDR2 as SASEGT. Here the CDR3 reads CASSGQGYGYTF. CDR3 DNA sequence: TGTGCCAGCAGTGGGCAGGGCTATGGCTACACCTTC.

The V and J genes are TRBV25-1 and TRBJ1-6; D possibly corresponds to TRBD1 (6 bases). V was pared by 7 bases and J by 5 bases, with 12 bases between. Germline V gene data show CDR1 as MGHDK and CDR2 as SYGVNS. This CDR3 region has 14 residues. The CDR3 spells CASTGHGNNSPLHF. CDR3 coding DNA: TGTGCCAGCACGGGACACGGGAATAATTCACCCCTCCACTTT.

The V and J genes are TRBV7-2 and TRBJ2-3, with 7 bases identical to TRBD2. This CDR3 is built from 15 residues. Trimming cost V 2 bases and J 5 bases; bases outside gene matches: 7. The germline CDR1 and CDR2 sequences are SGHTA and FQGNSA. CDR3 amino acids: CASSLRGGSRDTQYF. The CDR3 nucleotides read TGTGCCAGCAGCTTAAGAGGCGGGAGTAGAGATACGCAGTATTTT.

The rearrangement uses TRBV6-4 and TRBJ1-2; 8 nucleotides match TRBD1. The CDR3 spans 15 residues. V shed 6 bases and J 3 bases; nucleotides not matched to a gene: 9. Germline lookup yields CDR1 MRHNA and CDR2 SNTAGT. The CDR3 bases are TGTGCCAGCAGGACGGACAGGGCCGCTGACTATGGCTACACCTTC. Protein: CASRTDRAADYGYTF.

The chain couples TRBV24-1 to TRBJ2-1; no clear D gene. Looked up from germline, CDR1 is KGHDR and CDR2 is SFDVKD. The ends were cut back, 5 bases at V and 8 bases at J, with 6 bases in the middle. There are 11 residues in the CDR3. The chain's CDR3 is CATSVLDEQFF. CDR3 DNA sequence: TGTGCCACCAGTGTTTTAGATGAGCAGTTCTTC.

Only a few counts were recorded for this clonotype. The V and J genes are TRBV20-1 and TRBJ1-5; D perhaps matches TRBD1 (5 bases). The CDR3 is made up of 17 amino acids. CDR1 is DFQATT, CDR2 SNEGSKA, per germline (reference sequence). V shed 2 bases and J shed 3 bases, with 20 bases lying between them. This CDR3 reads CSARHHSTVGSNQPQHF. Here the CDR3 DNA reads TGCAGTGCTAGACACCATTCGACAGTCGGTTCCAATCAGCCCCAGCATTTT.

This clonotype was recorded a few times. The J gene is TRBJ2-1, the V gene TRBV29-1; the D is unclear. The CDR3 runs to 12 residues. Trimming took off 4 bases at V and 0 bases at J, with 4 bases between the two ends. The germline CDR1 and CDR2 sequences are SQVTM and ANQGSEA. CDR3 region: CSVVGSYNEQFF. CDR3 DNA sequence: TGCAGCGTTGTCGGCTCCTACAATGAGCAGTTCTTC.

This clonotype was recorded many times. The chain combines TRBV10-3 with TRBJ2-5, with D tentatively TRBD2 (6 bases). Deletions cut 6 bases from V and 3 bases from J, with 8 bases between. Germline lookup yields CDR1 ENHRY and CDR2 SYGVKD. This CDR3 comprises 12 residues. Here the CDR3 reads CAISGTEETQYF. The CDR3, as DNA: TGTGCCATCAGCGGGACTGAAGAGACCCAGTACTTC.

The chain links TRBV6-5 to TRBJ2-4; D is tentatively TRBD1 or TRBD2 (5 bases each). Germline V gene sequence: CDR1 MNHEY, CDR2 SVGAGI. The CDR3 is 16 residues long. V was pared by 3 bases and J by 12 bases, with 24 bases between. In DNA form, the CDR3 reads TGTGCCAGCAGTTATATGGGACCCCAGGCTTCTGGGAATCAGTACTTC. It yields the protein CASSYMGPQASGNQYF.

This clonotype was seen only a few times. The V call is TRBV4-3, the J call TRBJ2-1, with 10 bases lining up with TRBD2. Trimming cost V 1 base and J 2 bases; bases outside gene matches: 5. Per the germline V gene, CDR1 is LGHNA and CDR2 is YSLEER. This CDR3 is 17 amino acids long. The CDR3, as DNA: TGCGCCAGCAGCCAAGCTGGGGGGACTAGCGCCTACAATGAGCAGTTCTTC. Translating it yields CASSQAGGTSAYNEQFF.

The chain links TRBV5-5 to TRBJ1-6, with a possible D match to TRBD1 (6 bases). There are 16 residues in the CDR3. Per germline, CDR1 SGHKS and CDR2 YYEKEE (reference sequence). Trimming stripped 0 bases from V and 2 bases from J, with 9 bases between. CDR3 nucleotides: TGTGCCAGCAGCTTGGCCAGGGGAACCTATAATTCACCCCTCCACTTT. This sequence encodes CASSLARGTYNSPLHF.

This rearrangement joins TRBV12-3 or TRBV12-4 to TRBJ1-2, with a tentative D call TRBD1 (5 bases). Trimming shortened V by 3 bases and J by 8 bases, and 19 bases separated the two germline ends. The CDR3 totals 15 residues. The CDR3 here is CASSLGTGRPSGYTF. The CDR3 bases are TGTGCCAGCAGTTTGGGTACGGGACGGCCGTCGGGCTACACCTTC.

This clonotype was seen a few times. The rearrangement joins TRBV18 to TRBJ2-7; 7 bases fit TRBD1. Germline trimming cut 6 bases from V and 3 bases from J; bases unmatched to any gene: 11. CDR1 is KGHSH, CDR2 LQKENI, per germline. The CDR3 has 15 amino acids. Here the CDR3 DNA reads TGTGCCAGCTCTTCCACTCGGGGACAGATCTACGAGCAGTACTTC. Translation: CASSSTRGQIYEQYF.